These T cell receptor beta chains were read from a single sample in a study of OX40 agonist ivuxolimab in advanced cancers. Profiling relied on immunoSEQ multiplex PCR, and the TCRdb table lists in-frame clones only, not all of them. The repertoire includes more than 50,000 clones, about four fifths of them detected once, and under 30% sits in the top ten. The source was CD4+ or CD8+ T cells sorted from blood, collected in a trial of the OX40 agonist ivuxolimab. These receptor sequences come from an adult with an advanced solid tumor such as melanoma, head and neck, liver or kidney cancer. CDR3s include the opening cysteine and the closing phenylalanine or tryptophan. Each record gives: J gene, D gene, clone size, V gene, CDR3 protein, CDR3 DNA. A D gene is named only where the DNA matches it firmly. Size values are once, few and many counts, or a class for expanded clones, and some rows have none.

TRBJ2-1	TRBD1	.	TRBV7-2	CASSLVPPGTGRTWIF	TGTGCCAGCAGCTTAGTACCCCCCGGGACAGGGCGCACCTGGATCTTC
TRBJ2-3	.	.	TRBV7-2	CASSLENTDTQYF	TGTGCCAGCAGTTTAGAGAACACAGATACGCAGTATTTT
TRBJ2-7	TRBD2	.	TRBV29-1	CSVVKRDSYFLNYEQYF	TGCAGCGTTGTTAAGCGGGACTCTTACTTCCTTAACTACGAGCAGTACTTC
TRBJ2-1	.	.	TRBV9	CASSVVVGRSNEQFF	TGTGCCAGCAGCGTAGTTGTGGGCAGGTCCAATGAGCAGTTCTTC
TRBJ2-5	.	once	TRBV4-1	CASSQVAGTPQETQYF	TGCGCCAGCAGCCAAGTTGCCGGGACACCTCAAGAGACCCAGTACTTC
TRBJ2-7	.	.	TRBV7-9	CASRYGTQYEQYF	TGTGCCAGCAGATACGGGACCCAGTACGAGCAGTACTTC
TRBJ1-6	.	.	TRBV6-5	CASSRRGDYNSPLHF	TGTGCCAGCAGCCGACGGGGCGACTATAATTCACCCCTCCACTTT
TRBJ2-3	.	.	TRBV14	CASSQETPSTDTQYF	TGTGCCAGCAGCCAAGAGACACCGAGCACAGATACGCAGTATTTT
TRBJ2-2	.	.	TRBV12-2	CASRLDRVNTGELFF	TGTGCAAGTCGTCTCGACAGGGTGAACACCGGGGAGCTGTTTTTT
TRBJ1-2	.	.	TRBV14	CASSQVTNYGYTF	TGTGCCAGCAGCCAAGTTACAAACTATGGCTACACCTTC
TRBJ1-6	.	.	TRBV28	CASSLWGQDNSPLHF	TGTGCCAGCAGTTTATGGGGGCAGGATAATTCACCCCTCCACTTT
TRBJ1-5	TRBD1	.	TRBV6-7	CASSYSKDRGPYSNQPQHF	TGTGCCAGCAGTTACTCGAAGGACAGGGGGCCTTATAGCAATCAGCCCCAGCATTTT
TRBJ2-3	TRBD1	once	TRBV11-2	CASRWTGATDTQYF	TGTGCCAGCAGATGGACAGGGGCAACAGATACGCAGTATTTT
TRBJ2-1	TRBD2	.	TRBV10-1	CASSESTSGQLVNEQFF	TGCGCCAGCAGTGAGTCTACTAGCGGACAGCTCGTCAATGAGCAGTTCTTC
TRBJ2-1	.	.	TRBV5-1	CASSFGGDGDEQFF	TGCGCCAGCAGCTTTGGGGGAGATGGGGATGAGCAGTTCTTC
TRBJ1-5	.	.	TRBV6-6	CASSWTEPFQPQHF	TGTGCCAGCAGTTGGACAGAGCCTTTTCAACCCCAGCATTTT
TRBJ2-3	.	.	TRBV4-2	CASSQESGRSGSTDTQYF	TGTGCCAGCAGCCAAGAATCGGGGCGCAGCGGGAGCACAGATACGCAGTATTTT
TRBJ1-2	.	few	TRBV7-9	CASTLRLGGDYGYTF	TGTGCCAGCACCTTGAGATTGGGGGGCGACTATGGCTACACCTTC
TRBJ2-6	.	.	TRBV19	CASSRPALRGSGANVLTF	TGTGCCAGTAGTAGGCCAGCCCTAAGAGGCTCTGGGGCCAACGTCCTGACTTTC
TRBJ2-1	.	.	TRBV5-6	CASSFRVPYNEQFF	TGTGCCAGCAGCTTTAGGGTGCCCTACAATGAGCAGTTCTTC
TRBJ1-3	.	.	TRBV5-4	CASSLQTGSGNTIYF	TGTGCCAGCAGCTTGCAGACTGGATCTGGAAACACCATATATTTT
TRBJ1-5	TRBD1	.	TRBV28	CASSTTGGGWSNQPQHF	TGTGCCAGCAGTACGACAGGGGGCGGTTGGAGCAATCAGCCCCAGCATTTT
TRBJ1-1	.	few	TRBV28	CASRAETEAFF	TGTGCCAGCAGGGCCGAGACTGAAGCTTTCTTT
TRBJ1-2	TRBD1	.	TRBV7-2	CASSSQGAPYGYTF	TGTGCCAGCAGCTCTCAGGGGGCGCCGTATGGCTACACCTTC
TRBJ2-5	.	.	TRBV11-1	CASSLLAPPQETQYF	TGTGCCAGCAGCCTACTAGCACCGCCCCAAGAGACCCAGTACTTC
TRBJ1-4	.	.	TRBV4-1	CASSPRQEGGPIELFF	TGCGCCAGCAGCCCCCGACAGGAGGGGGGCCCTATAGAACTGTTTTTT
TRBJ2-1	.	.	TRBV11-2	CASSLNHEQFF	TGTGCCAGCAGCTTGAATCATGAGCAGTTCTTC
TRBJ2-2	.	.	TRBV6-5	CASSHLVRGTGELFF	TGTGCCAGCAGTCACCTCGTAAGGGGAACCGGGGAGCTGTTTTTT
TRBJ1-6	TRBD1	.	TRBV4-1	CASSRVLAGQGYNSPLHF	TGCGCCAGCAGCCGAGTGTTGGCGGGACAGGGGTATAATTCACCCCTCCACTTT
TRBJ1-5	.	.	TRBV28	CASSLTTLRGLSNQPQHF	TGTGCCAGCAGTTTGACCACCCTACGGGGTCTTAGCAATCAGCCCCAGCATTTT
TRBJ1-5	.	.	TRBV5-6	CASSLAGGYQPQHF	TGTGCCAGCAGCTTGGCCGGGGGTTATCAGCCCCAGCATTTT
TRBJ2-5	TRBD2	once	TRBV7-2	CASSLGLAGVYQETQYF	TGTGCCAGCAGCTTGGGACTAGCGGGGGTGTACCAAGAGACCCAGTACTTC
TRBJ2-3	.	.	TRBV20-1	CSARGRATQYF	TGCAGTGCTAGAGGCAGAGCCACGCAGTATTTT
TRBJ1-1	.	.	TRBV5-1	CASSFQGPMNTEAFF	TGCGCCAGCAGCTTCCAGGGGCCGATGAACACTGAAGCTTTCTTT
TRBJ2-7	.	.	TRBV7-6	CASSSSGNSYEQYF	TGTGCCAGCAGCTCCTCCGGGAACTCCTACGAGCAGTACTTC
TRBJ1-2	.	.	TRBV2	CASSEAGRGDYGYTF	TGTGCCAGCAGTGAAGCGGGGAGGGGTGACTATGGCTACACCTTC
TRBJ2-2	.	once	TRBV5-4	CASSPNRNTGELFF	TGTGCCAGCAGCCCTAACAGAAACACCGGGGAGCTGTTTTTT
TRBJ1-5	.	.	TRBV19	CASSVADRNNQPQHF	TGTGCCAGTAGTGTAGCTGACAGAAATAATCAGCCCCAGCATTTT
TRBJ2-7	TRBD1	.	TRBV19	CASRGTGGRYEQYF	TGTGCCAGTAGGGGGACAGGGGGTAGGTACGAGCAGTACTTC
TRBJ2-7	TRBD1	.	TRBV7-9	CASSRTGIDYEQYF	TGTGCCAGCAGCCGGACAGGGATCGATTACGAGCAGTACTTC
TRBJ2-7	TRBD1	.	TRBV29-1	CSAEGQGDHEQYF	TGCAGCGCAGAGGGACAGGGAGACCACGAGCAGTACTTC
TRBJ2-5	.	.	TRBV30	CAWSVLGARETQYF	TGTGCCTGGAGTGTACTAGGGGCGCGAGAGACCCAGTACTTC
TRBJ1-1	.	.	TRBV4-3	CASSLKTGTEAFF	TGCGCCAGCAGCCTAAAGACGGGGACTGAAGCTTTCTTT
TRBJ2-1	TRBD2	.	TRBV25-1	CASSGLAVSSYNEQFF	TGTGCCAGCAGTGGACTAGCGGTGAGCTCCTACAATGAGCAGTTCTTC
TRBJ1-2	.	.	TRBV5-4	CASSLPTGPFGYTF	TGTGCCAGCAGCTTGCCTACAGGTCCTTTTGGCTACACCTTC
TRBJ2-2	.	.	TRBV19	CASSNRVITGELFF	TGTGCCAGTAGTAACAGGGTGATTACCGGGGAGCTGTTTTTT
TRBJ1-5	.	.	TRBV6-1	CASSTLANQPQHF	TGTGCCAGCAGTACTCTAGCAAATCAGCCCCAGCATTTT
TRBJ2-1	TRBD2	.	TRBV18	CASSPPELAGYNEQFF	TGTGCCAGCTCACCACCGGAACTAGCGGGGTACAATGAGCAGTTCTTC
TRBJ2-2	.	.	TRBV2	CASSLEEPGELFF	TGTGCCAGCAGTCTAGAGGAACCCGGGGAGCTGTTTTTT
TRBJ2-5	.	.	TRBV27	CAISRQTQYF	TGTGCTATCTCGAGGCAGACCCAGTACTTC
TRBJ1-5	TRBD1	few	TRBV7-2	CASSATGGYQPQHF	TGTGCCAGCAGCGCCACAGGGGGATATCAGCCCCAGCATTTT
TRBJ2-1	TRBD1	.	TRBV9	CASSVEGQGNFIEEGQFF	TGTGCCAGCAGCGTAGAGGGACAGGGTAATTTCATAGAGGAAGGGCAGTTCTTC
TRBJ2-1	.	once	TRBV25-1	CASSEYPPRSEQFF	TGTGCCAGCAGTGAATACCCCCCGCGGAGTGAGCAGTTCTTC
TRBJ1-1	.	.	TRBV7-2	CAGSLEGSYTEAFF	TGTGCCGGCAGCTTAGAAGGCAGCTACACTGAAGCTTTCTTT
TRBJ1-1	.	.	TRBV18	CASSPSSGGTEAFF	TGTGCCAGCTCACCTAGTTCAGGTGGCACTGAAGCTTTCTTT
TRBJ1-1	.	.	TRBV30	CAWSTSKGSRTEAFF	TGTGCCTGGAGTACATCAAAAGGGTCGAGGACTGAAGCTTTCTTT
TRBJ1-1	.	.	TRBV28	CASSLWPTLGNTEAFF	TGTGCCAGCAGTTTATGGCCGACCCTCGGGAACACTGAAGCTTTCTTT